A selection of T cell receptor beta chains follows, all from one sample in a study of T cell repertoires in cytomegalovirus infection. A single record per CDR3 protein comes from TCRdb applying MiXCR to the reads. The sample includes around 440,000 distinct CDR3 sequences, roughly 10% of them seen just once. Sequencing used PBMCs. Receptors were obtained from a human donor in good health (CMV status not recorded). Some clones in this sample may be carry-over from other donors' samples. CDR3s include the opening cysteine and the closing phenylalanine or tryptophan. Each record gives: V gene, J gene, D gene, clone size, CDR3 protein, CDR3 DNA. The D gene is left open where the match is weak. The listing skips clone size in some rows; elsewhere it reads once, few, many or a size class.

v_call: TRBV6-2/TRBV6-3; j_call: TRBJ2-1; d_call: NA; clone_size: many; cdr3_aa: CASSYGQGSGFGTYNEQFF; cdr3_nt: TGTGCCAGCAGTTACGGGCAGGGGTCTGGGTTTGGGACCTACAATGAGCAGTTCTTC
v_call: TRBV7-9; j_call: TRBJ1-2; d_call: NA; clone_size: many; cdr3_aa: CASSLVGANYGYTF; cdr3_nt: TGTGCCAGCAGCTTAGTAGGGGCTAACTATGGCTACACCTTC
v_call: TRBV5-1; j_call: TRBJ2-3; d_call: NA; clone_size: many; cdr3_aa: CASSAGRDTQYF; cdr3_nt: TGCGCCAGCAGTGCAGGGCGGGATACGCAGTATTTT
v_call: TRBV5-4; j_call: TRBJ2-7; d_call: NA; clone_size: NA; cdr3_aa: CASSSDLSGAVYEQYF; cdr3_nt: TGTGCCAGCAGCTCAGACTTGTCGGGTGCGGTCTACGAGCAGTACTTC
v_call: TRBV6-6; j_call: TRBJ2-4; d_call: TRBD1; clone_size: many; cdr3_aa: CASSTRDRGGYIQYF; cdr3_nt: TGTGCCAGCAGTACCCGGGACAGGGGAGGATACATTCAGTACTTC
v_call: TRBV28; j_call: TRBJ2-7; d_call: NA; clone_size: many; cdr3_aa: CASSRTASNYEQYF; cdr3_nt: TGTGCCAGCAGCCGGACAGCCTCAAACTACGAGCAGTACTTC
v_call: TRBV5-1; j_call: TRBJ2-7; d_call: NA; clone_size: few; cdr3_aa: CASSWTTKGSSYEQYF; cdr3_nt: TGCGCCAGCAGCTGGACGACAAAGGGGAGCTCCTACGAGCAGTACTTC
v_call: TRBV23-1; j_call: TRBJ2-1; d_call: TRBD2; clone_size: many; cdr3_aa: CASSRRGLAGNRPQERFF; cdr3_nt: TGCGCCAGCTCCCGCAGAGGACTAGCGGGAAACCGGCCCCAAGAACGGTTCTTC
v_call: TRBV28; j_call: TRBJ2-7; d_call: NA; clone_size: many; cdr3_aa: CASSLSFRGYEQYF; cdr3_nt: TGTGCCAGCAGTTTGAGTTTCAGGGGCTACGAGCAGTACTTC
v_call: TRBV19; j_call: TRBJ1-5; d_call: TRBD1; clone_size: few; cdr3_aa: CASSTWDSPVNRQPQHF; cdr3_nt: TGTGCCAGTAGTACATGGGACAGCCCCGTCAATCGTCAGCCCCAGCATTTT
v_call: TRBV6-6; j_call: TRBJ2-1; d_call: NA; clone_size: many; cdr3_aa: CASSSLERSNSYNEQFF; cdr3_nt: TGTGCCAGCAGTTCTCTCGAGCGGTCTAACTCCTACAATGAGCAGTTCTTC
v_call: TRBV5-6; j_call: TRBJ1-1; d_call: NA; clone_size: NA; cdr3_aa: CASSTTGFGDPLPEAFF; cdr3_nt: TGTGCCAGCAGCACCACAGGGTTTGGAGACCCTTTACCTGAAGCTTTCTTT
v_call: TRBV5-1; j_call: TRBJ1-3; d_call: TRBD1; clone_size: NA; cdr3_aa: CASSLDPGGSGNTIYF; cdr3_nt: TGCGCCAGCAGCTTGGATCCAGGGGGCTCTGGAAACACCATATATTTT
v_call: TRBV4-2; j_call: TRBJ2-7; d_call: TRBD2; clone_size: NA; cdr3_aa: CASSTGQREGTYEQYF; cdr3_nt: TGTGCCAGCTCGACCGGACAGCGGGAGGGCACCTACGAGCAGTACTTC
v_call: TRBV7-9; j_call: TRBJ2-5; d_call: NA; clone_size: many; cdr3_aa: CASSSPGGETQYF; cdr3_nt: TGTGCCAGCAGCTCCCCCGGGGGAGAGACCCAGTACTTC
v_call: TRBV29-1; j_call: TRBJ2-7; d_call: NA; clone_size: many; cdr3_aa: CSVYSDIPYEQYF; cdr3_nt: TGCAGCGTGTATTCGGACATACCCTACGAGCAGTACTTC
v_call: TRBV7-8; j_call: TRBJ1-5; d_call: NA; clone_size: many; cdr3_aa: CASSLVAINQPQHF; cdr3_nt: TGTGCCAGCAGCTTAGTGGCGATCAATCAGCCCCAGCATTTT
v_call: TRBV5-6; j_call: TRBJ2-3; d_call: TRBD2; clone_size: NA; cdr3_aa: CASSLSRGSYTDTQYF; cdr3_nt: TGTGCCAGCAGCTTATCGCGGGGGAGCTACACAGATACGCAGTATTTT
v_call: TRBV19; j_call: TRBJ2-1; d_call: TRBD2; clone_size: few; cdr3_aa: CASSIGTRYNEQFF; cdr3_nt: TGTGCCAGTAGTATTGGGACTAGGTACAATGAGCAGTTCTTC
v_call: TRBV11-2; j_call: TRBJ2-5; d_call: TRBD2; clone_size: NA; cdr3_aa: CASIPTSDQETQYF; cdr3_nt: TGTGCCAGCATCCCGACTAGCGACCAAGAGACCCAGTACTTC
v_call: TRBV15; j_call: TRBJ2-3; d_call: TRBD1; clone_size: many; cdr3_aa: CATSMDRGGTDTQYF; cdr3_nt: TGTGCCACCAGCATGGACAGGGGTGGCACAGATACGCAGTATTTT
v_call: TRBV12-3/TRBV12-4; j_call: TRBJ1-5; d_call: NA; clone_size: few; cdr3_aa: CASSLEDRPQHF; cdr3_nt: TGTGCCAGCAGTTTGGAGGACCGGCCCCAGCATTTT
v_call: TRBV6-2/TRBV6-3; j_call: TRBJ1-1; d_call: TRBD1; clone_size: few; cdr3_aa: CASSYPRTGEREAFF; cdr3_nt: TGTGCCAGCAGTTACCCCCGGACAGGGGAGCGGGAAGCTTTCTTT
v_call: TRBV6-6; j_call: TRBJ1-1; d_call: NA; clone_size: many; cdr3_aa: CASSYSREDVSEAFF; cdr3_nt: TGTGCCAGCAGTTACTCCAGGGAGGACGTTTCTGAAGCTTTCTTT
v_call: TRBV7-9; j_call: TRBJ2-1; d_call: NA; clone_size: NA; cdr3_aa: CASSGGLLNNEQFF; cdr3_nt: TGTGCCAGCAGCGGAGGACTCCTAAACAATGAGCAGTTCTTC
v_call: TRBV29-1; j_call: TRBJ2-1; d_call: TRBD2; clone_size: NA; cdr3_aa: CSASGGDRFF; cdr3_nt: TGCAGCGCCTCGGGGGGAGATCGGTTCTTC
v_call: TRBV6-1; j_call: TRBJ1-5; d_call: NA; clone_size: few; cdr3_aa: CASSDVQPQHF; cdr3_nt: TGTGCCAGCAGTGATGTTCAGCCCCAGCATTTT
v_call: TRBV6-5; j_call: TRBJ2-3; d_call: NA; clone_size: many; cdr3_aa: CASSYSGRDTQYF; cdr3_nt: TGTGCCAGCAGTTACTCCGGGCGAGATACGCAGTATTTT
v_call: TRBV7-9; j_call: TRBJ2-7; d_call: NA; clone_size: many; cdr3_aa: CASSLEGPYSYEQYF; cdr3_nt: TGTGCCAGCAGCTTAGAGGGCCCTTACTCCTACGAGCAGTACTTC
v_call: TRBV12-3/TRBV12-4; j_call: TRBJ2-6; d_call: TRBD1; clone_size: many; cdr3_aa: CASSSPGQPSGANVLTF; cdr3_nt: TGTGCCAGCAGTTCACCGGGACAGCCTTCTGGGGCCAACGTCCTGACTTTC
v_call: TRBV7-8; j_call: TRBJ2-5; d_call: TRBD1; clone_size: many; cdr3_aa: CASSSGTGRKTQYF; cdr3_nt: TGTGCCAGCAGCTCAGGGACAGGGAGGAAGACCCAGTACTTC
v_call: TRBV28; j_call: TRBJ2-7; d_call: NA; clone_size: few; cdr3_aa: CASSFTEPYEQYF; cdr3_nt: TGTGCCAGCAGTTTTACAGAACCCTACGAGCAGTACTTC
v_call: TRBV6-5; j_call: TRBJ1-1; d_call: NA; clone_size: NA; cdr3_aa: CASSYPENTEAFF; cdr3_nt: TGTGCCAGCAGTTACCCCGAAAACACTGAAGCTTTCTTT
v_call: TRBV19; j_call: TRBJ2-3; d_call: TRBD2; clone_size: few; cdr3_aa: CASKPSGFLDTQYF; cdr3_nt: TGTGCCAGTAAACCTAGCGGGTTTTTAGATACGCAGTATTTT
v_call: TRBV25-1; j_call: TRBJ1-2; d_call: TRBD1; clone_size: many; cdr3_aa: CASRRGLSYGYTF; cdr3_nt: TGTGCCAGCAGGAGGGGGCTATCCTATGGCTACACCTTC
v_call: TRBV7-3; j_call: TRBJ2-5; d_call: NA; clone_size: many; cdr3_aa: CASSFGNSETQYF; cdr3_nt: TGTGCCAGCAGCTTTGGCAACTCAGAGACCCAGTACTTC
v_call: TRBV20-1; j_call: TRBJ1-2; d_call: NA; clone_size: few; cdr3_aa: CSASHGLDGYTF; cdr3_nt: TGCAGTGCTAGCCACGGCCTGGATGGCTACACCTTC
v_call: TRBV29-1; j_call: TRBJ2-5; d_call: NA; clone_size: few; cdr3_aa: CSEGGQETQYF; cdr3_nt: TGCAGCGAGGGGGGGCAAGAGACCCAGTACTTC
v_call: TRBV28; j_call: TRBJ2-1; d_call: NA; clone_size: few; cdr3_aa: CASSLRSLTYNEQFF; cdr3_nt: TGTGCCAGCAGTTTAAGGAGCCTCACCTACAATGAGCAGTTCTTC
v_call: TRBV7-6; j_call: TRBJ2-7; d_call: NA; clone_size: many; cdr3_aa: CASSSDGVYEQYF; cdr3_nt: TGTGCCAGCAGCTCGGACGGAGTTTACGAGCAGTACTTC
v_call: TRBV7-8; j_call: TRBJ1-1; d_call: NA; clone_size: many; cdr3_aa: CASSLGAREAFF; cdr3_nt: TGTGCCAGCAGCTTAGGGGCTCGTGAAGCTTTCTTT
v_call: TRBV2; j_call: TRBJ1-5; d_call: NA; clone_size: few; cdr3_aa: CASSELRGPQPQHF; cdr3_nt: TGTGCCAGCAGTGAATTGAGGGGTCCTCAGCCCCAGCATTTT